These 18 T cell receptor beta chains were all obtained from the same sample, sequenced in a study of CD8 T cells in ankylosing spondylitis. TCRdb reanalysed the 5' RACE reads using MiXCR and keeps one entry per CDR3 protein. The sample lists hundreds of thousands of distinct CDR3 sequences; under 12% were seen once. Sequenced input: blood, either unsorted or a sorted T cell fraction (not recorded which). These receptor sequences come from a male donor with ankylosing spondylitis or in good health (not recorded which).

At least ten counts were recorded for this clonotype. CDR3 in DNA: TGTGCCAGCAGGGGACAGGAGAGAGCGAACACCGGGGAGCTGTTTTTT. Protein sequence: CASRGQERANTGELFF. The rearrangement links TRBV6-5 to TRBJ2-2, with TRBD1 matching 8 bases. This CDR3 contains 16 residues. The ends lost 6 bases at V and 0 bases at J; junction bases unmatched: 6. Looked up from germline, CDR1 is MNHEY and CDR2 is SVGAGI.

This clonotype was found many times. The CDR3 sequence: CASSLTDTQYF. The CDR3 DNA reads as TGCGCCAGCAGCTTGACAGATACGCAGTATTTT. The gene calls are TRBV5-1 and TRBJ2-3; D is unresolved. This CDR3 has 11 residues. Trimming shortened V by 1 base and J by 3 bases, and 0 bases separated the two germline ends. Germline assignment: CDR1 SGHRS and CDR2 YFSETQ. The variable domain in full, with the rest retrieved from reference TRBV5-1 and TRBJ2-3, is KAGVTQTPRYLIKTRGQQVTLSCSPISGHRSVSWYQQTPGQGLQFLFEYFSETQRNKGNFPGRFSGRQFSNSRSEMNVSTLELGDSALYLCASSLTDTQYFGPGTRLTVL.

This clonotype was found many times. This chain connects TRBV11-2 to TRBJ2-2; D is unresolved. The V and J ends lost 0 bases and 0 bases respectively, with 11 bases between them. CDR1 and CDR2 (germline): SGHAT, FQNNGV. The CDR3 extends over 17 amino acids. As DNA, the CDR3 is TGTGCCAGCAGCTTAGAAGGACCCGACGCGAACACCGGGGAGCTGTTTTTT. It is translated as CASSLEGPDANTGELFF.

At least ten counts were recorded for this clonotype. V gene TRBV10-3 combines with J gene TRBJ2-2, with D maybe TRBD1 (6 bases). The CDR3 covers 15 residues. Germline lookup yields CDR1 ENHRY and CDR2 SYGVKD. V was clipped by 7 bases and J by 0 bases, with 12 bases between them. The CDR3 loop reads CAIKQGLTNTGELFF. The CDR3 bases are TGTGCCATCAAACAGGGTCTTACGAACACCGGGGAGCTGTTTTTT.

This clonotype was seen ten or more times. The CDR3 region has the DNA TGCGCCAGCGGAGCGGACAGGTACCAAGAGACCCAGTACTTC. It translates to CASGADRYQETQYF. The chain employs TRBV5-1 and TRBJ2-5, with 7 bases lining up with TRBD1. The CDR3 contains 14 residues. Losses at the gene ends were 7 bases for V and 0 bases for J; bases not matched to a gene: 6. Germline CDR1 reads SGHRS; CDR2 reads YFSETQ.

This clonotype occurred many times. The DNA for the CDR3 is TGTGCCAGCAGCATGGACCACTCCTATAATTCACCCCTCCACTTT. It translates to CASSMDHSYNSPLHF. The genes are TRBV9 and TRBJ1-6; D ambiguous. Germline values: CDR1 SGDLS, CDR2 YYNGEE. This CDR3 contains 15 residues. Trimming left V 4 bases short and J 0 bases short, with 8 bases between.

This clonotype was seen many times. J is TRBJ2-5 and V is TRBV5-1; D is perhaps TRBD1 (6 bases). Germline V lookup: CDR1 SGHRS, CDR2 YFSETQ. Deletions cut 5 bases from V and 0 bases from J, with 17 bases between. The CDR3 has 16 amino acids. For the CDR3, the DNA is TGCGCCAGCAGATATGGGACATCCGCGTACCAAGAGACCCAGTACTTC. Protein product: CASRYGTSAYQETQYF.

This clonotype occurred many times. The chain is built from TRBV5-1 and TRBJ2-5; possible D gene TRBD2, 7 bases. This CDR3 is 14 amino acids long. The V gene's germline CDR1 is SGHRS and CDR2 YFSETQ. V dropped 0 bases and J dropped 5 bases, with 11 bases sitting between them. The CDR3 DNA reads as TGCGCCAGCAGCTTGGGGGGGGGCCCGGAGACCCAGTACTTC. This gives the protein CASSLGGGPETQYF.

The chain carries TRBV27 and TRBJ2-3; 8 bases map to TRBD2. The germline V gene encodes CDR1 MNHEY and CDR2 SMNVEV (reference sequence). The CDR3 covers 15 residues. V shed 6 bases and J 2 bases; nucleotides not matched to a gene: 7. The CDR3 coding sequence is TGTGCCAGCAGGGCAGGAGCGGGGGTCACAGATACGCAGTATTTT. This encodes CASRAGAGVTDTQYF.

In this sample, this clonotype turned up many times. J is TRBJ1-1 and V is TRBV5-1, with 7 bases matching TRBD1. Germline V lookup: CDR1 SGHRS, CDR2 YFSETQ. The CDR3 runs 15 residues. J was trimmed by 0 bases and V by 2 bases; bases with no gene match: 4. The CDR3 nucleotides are TGCGCCAGCAGCTTTTGGACAGGAATGAACACTGAAGCTTTCTTT. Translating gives CASSFWTGMNTEAFF. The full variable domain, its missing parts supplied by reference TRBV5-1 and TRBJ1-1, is KAGVTQTPRYLIKTRGQQVTLSCSPISGHRSVSWYQQTPGQGLQFLFEYFSETQRNKGNFPGRFSGRQFSNSRSEMNVSTLELGDSALYLCASSFWTGMNTEAFFGQGTRLTVV.

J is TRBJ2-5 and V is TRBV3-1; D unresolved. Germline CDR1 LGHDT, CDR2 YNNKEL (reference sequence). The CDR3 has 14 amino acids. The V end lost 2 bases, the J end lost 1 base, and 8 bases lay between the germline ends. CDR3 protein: CASSQRSAQETQYF. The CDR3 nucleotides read TGTGCCAGCAGCCAAAGGTCGGCCCAAGAGACCCAGTACTTC.

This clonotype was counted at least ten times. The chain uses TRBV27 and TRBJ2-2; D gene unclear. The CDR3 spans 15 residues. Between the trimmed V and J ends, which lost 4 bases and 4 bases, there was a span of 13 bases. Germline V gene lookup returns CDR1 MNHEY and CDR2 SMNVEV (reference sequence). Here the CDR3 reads CASSYVWALTGELFF. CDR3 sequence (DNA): TGTGCCAGCAGTTATGTTTGGGCGCTCACCGGGGAGCTGTTTTTT.

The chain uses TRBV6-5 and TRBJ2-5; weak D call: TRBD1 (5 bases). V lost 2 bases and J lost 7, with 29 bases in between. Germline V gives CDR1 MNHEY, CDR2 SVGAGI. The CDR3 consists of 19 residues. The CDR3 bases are TGTGCCAGCAGTTACGCCGGGCCAATCCTCCACCGGACAAGAGGGACCCAGTACTTC. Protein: CASSYAGPILHRTRGTQYF.

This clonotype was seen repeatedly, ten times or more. DNA of the CDR3: TGTGCCAGCAGCTTGTGGCCCACGGGAGAGACCCAGTACTTC. Translated, it gives CASSLWPTGETQYF. The J gene is TRBJ2-5, the V gene TRBV5-6; D is ambiguous. Germline V gene data show CDR1 as SGHDT and CDR2 as YYEEEE. V lost 1 base to trimming and J lost 4 bases, with 11 bases between them. This CDR3 is 14 amino acids long.

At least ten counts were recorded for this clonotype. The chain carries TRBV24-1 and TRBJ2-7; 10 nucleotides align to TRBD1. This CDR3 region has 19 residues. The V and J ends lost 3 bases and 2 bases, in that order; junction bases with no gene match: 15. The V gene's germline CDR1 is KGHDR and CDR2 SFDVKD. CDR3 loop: CATSDATGGAGFSPYEQYF. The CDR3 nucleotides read TGTGCCACCAGTGATGCGACAGGGGGCGCGGGGTTTTCCCCCTACGAGCAGTACTTC.

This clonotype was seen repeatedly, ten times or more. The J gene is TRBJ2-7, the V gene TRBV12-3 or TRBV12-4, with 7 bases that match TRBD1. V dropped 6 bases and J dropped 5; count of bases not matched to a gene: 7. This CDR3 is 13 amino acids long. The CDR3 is CASSKDRVDEQYF. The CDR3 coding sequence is TGTGCCAGCAGCAAAGACAGGGTCGACGAGCAGTACTTC.

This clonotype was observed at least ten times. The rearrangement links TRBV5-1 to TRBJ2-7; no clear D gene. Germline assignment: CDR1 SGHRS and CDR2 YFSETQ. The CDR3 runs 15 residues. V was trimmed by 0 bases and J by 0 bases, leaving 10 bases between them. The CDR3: CASSLELGSSYEQYF. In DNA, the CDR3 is TGCGCCAGCAGCTTGGAGTTAGGCAGCTCCTACGAGCAGTACTTC.

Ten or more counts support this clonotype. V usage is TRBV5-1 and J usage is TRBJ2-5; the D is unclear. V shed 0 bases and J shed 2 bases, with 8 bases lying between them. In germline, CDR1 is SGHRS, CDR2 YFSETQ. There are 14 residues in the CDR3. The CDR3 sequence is CASSLDQTQETQYF. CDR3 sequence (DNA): TGCGCCAGCAGCTTGGACCAGACTCAAGAGACCCAGTACTTC.